What follows are 21 T cell receptor beta chains derived from one specimen sequenced in a study of T cell repertoires in cytomegalovirus infection. MiXCR, applied by TCRdb to the reads, yields one record per CDR3 protein. This repertoire shows roughly 760,000 distinct CDR3 sequences, 35% to 40% found once; its top ten account for 2.5% to 3.5%. The source material was PBMCs. Every receptor here comes from a human donor in good health (CMV status not recorded). Some clones in this sample may be carry-over from other donors' samples.

The V and J genes are TRBV25-1 and TRBJ1-6, with D perhaps matching TRBD1 (5 bases). Trimming shortened V by 2 bases and J by 9 bases, and 14 bases separated the two germline ends. Germline CDR1 MGHDK, CDR2 SYGVNS. There are 15 residues in the CDR3. Here the CDR3 DNA reads TGTGCCAGCAGTGAACTTGCAGGGAATGCTTCACCCCTCCACTTT. Translation gives CASSELAGNASPLHF. Variable domain in full (rest from reference TRBV25-1 and TRBJ1-6): EADIYQTPRYLVIGTGKKITLECSQTMGHDKMYWYQQDPGMELHLIHYSYGVNSTEKGDLSSESTVSRIRTEHFPLTLESARPSHTSQYLCASSELAGNASPLHFGNGTRLTVT.

This chain connects TRBV25-1 to TRBJ1-5; 12 nucleotides align to TRBD1. CDR3 length: 20 amino acids. The germline V gene has CDR1 MGHDK and CDR2 SYGVNS. V lost 3 bases to trimming and J lost 6 bases; unmatched junction nucleotides: 18. The CDR3 loop is CASSDRRWDRGRIGLQPQHF. The CDR3 region has the DNA TGTGCCAGCAGTGACCGCCGGTGGGACAGGGGGCGGATAGGTCTTCAGCCCCAGCATTTT.

This chain uses TRBV19 with TRBJ2-1; D not resolved. V lost 10 bases and J 10 bases, leaving 20 bases between the germline ends. The CDR3 is 13 amino acids. Germline V CDR1 and CDR2: LNHDA, SQIVND (reference sequence). This chain's CDR3 is CATDRGWSREQFF. Written as DNA, the CDR3 is TGTGCCACCGACCGAGGCTGGAGTAGGGAGCAGTTCTTC.

This clonotype was counted once. This could be a read error, since a much larger clone is one nucleotide away. The chain couples TRBV7-6 to TRBJ1-1, with D maybe TRBD1 (5 bases). Germline CDR1 is SGHVS and CDR2 is FNYEAQ. The CDR3 has 13 amino acids. The CDR3 DNA is TGTGCCAGAAGCTTAGCTGGGGGATCTGAAGCTTTCTTT. Translating it yields CARSLAGGSEAFF. Full variable domain (outside the CDR3, taken from reference TRBV7-6 and TRBJ1-1): GAGVSQSPRYKVTKRGQDVALRCDPISGHVSLYWYRQALGQGPEFLTYFNYEAQQDKSGLPNDRFSAERPEGSISTLTIQRTEQRDSAMYRCARSLAGGSEAFFGQGTRLTVV.

About this clonotype itself: An end of the junction does not agree with germline; a read error may underlie this. The CDR3 protein is CASILLIVEQFF. Here the CDR3 DNA reads TGTGCCAGCATCTTACTGATAGTTGAGCAGTTCTTC. The chain carries TRBV7-9 and TRBJ2-1; D gene uncertain. Looked up from germline, CDR1 is SEHNR and CDR2 is FQNEAQ (reference sequence). This CDR3 is built from 12 residues.

The chain couples TRBV7-4 to TRBJ1-1; a possible D gene is TRBD1 (5 bases). The CDR3 consists of 13 residues. From germline, CDR1 is SGHVT and CDR2 SQSDAQ. V dropped 5 bases and J dropped 8 bases, with 15 bases sitting between them. The CDR3 is CASSHAGGGEAFF. As DNA, the CDR3 is TGTGCCAGCAGCCACGCGGGGGGTGGGGAAGCTTTCTTT.

This clonotype showed up just a few times. The CDR3 DNA sequence: TGTGCCAGCAGTGATTTCATCGGGACCCACTCTGGAAACACCATATATTTT. Residues: CASSDFIGTHSGNTIYF. The V call is TRBV2, the J call TRBJ1-3; tentatively, D is TRBD1 (5 bases). The length of the CDR3 is 17 residues. Trimming removed 3 bases from V and 0 bases from J, with 15 bases in between. Germline V gene sequence: CDR1 SNHLY, CDR2 FYNNEI.

A single count supports this clonotype. The V call is TRBV19, the J call TRBJ1-2, with 8 bases matching TRBD1. CDR3 length: 15 residues. Germline CDR1 reads LNHDA; CDR2 reads SQIVND (reference sequence). The V gene end was trimmed by 1 base and the J gene end by 3 bases; junction bases not matched to a gene: 4. CDR3 sequence reads: CASSIAGQVHYGYTF. The CDR3 DNA sequence: TGTGCCAGTAGTATAGCGGGACAGGTTCACTATGGCTACACCTTC.

This clonotype has just a few counts. The rearrangement links TRBV7-3 to TRBJ2-1; D gene ambiguous. This CDR3 is built from 15 residues. In germline, CDR1 is SGHTA, CDR2 FQGTGA. The V end lost 6 bases, the J end lost 6 bases, and 18 bases lay between the germline ends. The CDR3 protein is CASRPDPNVVNEQFF. The CDR3 nucleotides read TGTGCCAGCAGGCCGGACCCAAATGTGGTCAATGAGCAGTTCTTC.

This clonotype was observed a few times. This rearrangement joins TRBV7-9 to TRBJ1-4; D unresolved. In germline, CDR1 is SEHNR, CDR2 FQNEAQ (reference sequence). This CDR3 is 16 amino acids long. The germline V and J ends were trimmed by 1 base and 0 bases, with 9 bases remaining between them. The CDR3 is CASSLVRASTNEKLFF. The CDR3 DNA reads TGTGCCAGCAGCTTAGTGAGGGCTTCAACTAATGAAAAACTGTTTTTT.

The chain uses TRBV28 and TRBJ2-5; D may be TRBD2 (7 bases). CDR1 and CDR2 (germline): MDHEN, SYDVKM. CDR3 size: 18 residues. Trimming stripped 7 bases from V and 2 bases from J, with 26 bases between. This CDR3 reads CASTSWGGEGGLQETQYF. The CDR3 DNA reads TGTGCCAGCACCTCCTGGGGAGGGGAAGGGGGTTTGCAAGAGACCCAGTACTTC. Complete variable domain (other parts from reference TRBV28 and TRBJ2-5): DVKVTQSSRYLVKRTGEKVFLECVQDMDHENMFWYRQDPGLGLRLIYFSYDVKMKEKGDIPEGYSVSREKKERFSLILESASTNQTSMYLCASTSWGGEGGLQETQYFGPGTRLLVL.

This clonotype was seen just once. A much larger clone differs by one base, so this may be a read error. The V gene is TRBV7-9, the J gene TRBJ2-7; the match to TRBD2 covers 8 bases. CDR1 SEHNR and CDR2 FQNEAQ come from the germline V gene (reference sequence). V shed 5 bases, J shed 2 bases, and the junction held 8 bases outside the gene matches. The CDR3 is 15 amino acids. CDR3: CASSDDPGLAYEQYF. In nucleotides, the CDR3 is TGTGCCAGCAGCGATGATCCGGGACTAGCCTACGAGCAGTACTTC. Full variable domain (outside the CDR3, taken from reference TRBV7-9 and TRBJ2-7): DTGVSQNPRHKITKRGQNVTFRCDPISEHNRLYWYRQTLGQGPEFLTYFQNEAQLEKSRLLSDRFSAERPKGSFSTLEIQRTEQGDSAMYLCASSDDPGLAYEQYFGPGTRLTVT.

This sequence joins TRBV12-3 or TRBV12-4 and TRBJ2-2, with no clear D. V lost 7 bases and J 3 bases, leaving 6 bases between the germline ends. The CDR3 is 12 amino acids. CDR3 residues: CASTLYTGELFF. The CDR3 region has the DNA TGTGCCAGCACTCTTTACACCGGGGAGCTGTTTTTT.

This clonotype was picked up a small number of times. The chain joins TRBV7-8 to TRBJ2-3; tentatively, D is TRBD1 or TRBD2 (5 bases each). The CDR3 is 13 residues long. V was clipped by 8 bases and J by 2 bases, with 11 bases between them. Per germline, CDR1 SGHVS and CDR2 FQNEAQ. The CDR3 is CASLGPITDTQYF. As DNA, the CDR3 is TGTGCCAGCCTGGGACCGATCACAGATACGCAGTATTTT.

The chain uses TRBV5-4 and TRBJ1-1; TRBD1 matches 8 bases. Trimming at V came to 1 base and at J to 3 bases, leaving 8 bases not matched to a gene. CDR1 SGHNT and CDR2 YYREEE come from the germline V gene (reference sequence). The CDR3 extends over 16 amino acids. CDR3 coding DNA: TGTGCCAGCAGCTTGTTTGATGACAGGGGCGACACTGAAGCTTTCTTT. Its protein is CASSLFDDRGDTEAFF.

This clonotype has a handful of counts. The rearrangement links TRBV7-6 to TRBJ1-6, with a weak D call TRBD1 (5 bases). Germline CDR1 SGHVS, CDR2 FNYEAQ. The CDR3 totals 15 residues. Trimming removed 4 bases from V and 10 bases from J, with 17 bases in between. The CDR3 nucleotides read TGTGCCAGCAGCTCCTTAGCTAAAGGGGTCTCACCCCTCCACTTT. Its translation: CASSSLAKGVSPLHF.

The chain uses TRBV2 and TRBJ2-4, with TRBD1 identical over 8 bases. V trimming: 10 bases; J trimming: 8 bases; junction bases outside the gene matches: 10. The V gene's germline CDR1 is SNHLY and CDR2 FYNNEI. The CDR3 is 13 amino acids. The CDR3 region is CATDPGQGYIQYF. DNA for the CDR3: TGTGCCACCGATCCCGGACAGGGCTACATTCAGTACTTC.

Here the CDR3 reads CASSPSLLAGGNNEQFF. The DNA for the CDR3 is TGCGCCAGCAGCCCTTCACTATTGGCGGGCGGGAACAATGAGCAGTTCTTC. This chain connects TRBV5-1 to TRBJ2-1; possibly TRBD2 for D (6 bases). The CDR3 sequence is 17 residues long. Trimming pared 4 bases from V and 5 bases from J, leaving 22 bases between. Germline assignment: CDR1 SGHRS and CDR2 YFSETQ.

This rearrangement joins TRBV20-1 to TRBJ2-3; either TRBD1 or TRBD2 may fit D (5 bases each). Germline V gene data show CDR1 as DFQATT and CDR2 as SNEGSKA (reference sequence). The CDR3 is 13 amino acids. The CDR3 loop reads CSPRATGAHTQYF. The CDR3 nucleotides read TGCAGCCCCCGCGCTACCGGGGCCCATACGCAGTATTTT.

The table lists this clonotype with a few counts. This chain links TRBV6-5 with TRBJ1-5; 7 bases are a match to TRBD1. Germline lookup yields CDR1 MNHEY and CDR2 SVGAGI. This CDR3 spans 13 amino acids. Unmatched junction bases numbered 6, after V lost 6 bases and J lost 7 bases. In nucleotides, the CDR3 is TGTGCCAGCAGAACGCAGGGGGGACAGCCCCAGCATTTT. Translating it yields CASRTQGGQPQHF.

There are a few counts of this clonotype. The V and J genes are TRBV7-9 and TRBJ1-1; a weak D match, TRBD1 (5 bases). The CDR3 extends over 18 amino acids. Per germline, CDR1 SEHNR and CDR2 FQNEAQ (reference sequence). The V gene lost 2 bases and the J gene lost 3 bases, with 22 bases spanning the gap. The CDR3 is CASSLTAILRVEDTEAFF. The CDR3 nucleotides are TGTGCCAGCAGCTTAACGGCCATCCTCAGGGTGGAGGACACTGAAGCTTTCTTT.